The clone carrying this T cell receptor (beta chain) was found many times. CDR1 is MNHEY, CDR2 SVGEGT, per germline. V was trimmed by 4 bases and J by 1 base, leaving 8 bases between them. CDR3 size: 14 residues. These data come from a study of response to subunit inactivated influenza vaccine. TCRdb re-called the RT-PCR reads through MiXCR, storing one row per CDR3 protein. This table holds hundreds of thousands of distinct CDR3 sequences, roughly 22% found once. This clonotype was sampled from a man aged 45 to 70 who received an inactivated influenza vaccine. This chain links TRBV6-2 or TRBV6-3 with TRBJ2-1, with D perhaps matching TRBD1 (6 bases). Sequences were derived from PBMCs from blood, sampled approximately 20 months after vaccination. The CDR3 sequence is CASSSTGSYNEQFF. CDR3 DNA sequence: TGTGCCAGCAGTTCAACAGGGTCCTACAATGAGCAGTTCTTC.